Each of the 10 T cell receptor beta chains below was sequenced from the same sample in a study of cytomegalovirus exposure and HLA in healthy donors. The primer mix had 60 Vbeta and 13 Jbeta primers. Produced via immunoSEQ multiplex PCR; TCRdb's table is partial and in-frame only. The table includes under 140,000 clones, roughly 78% detected once. Sequenced: PBMCs. Receptors originate from a woman younger than 45 in good health and CMV-seronegative.

This clone was found a few times. The chain joins TRBV29-1 to TRBJ1-1; the D is unclear. Germline V gene data show CDR1 as SQVTM and CDR2 as ANQGSEA. There are 13 residues in the CDR3. The V and J ends lost 4 bases and 0 bases respectively, with 9 bases between them. The CDR3 nucleotides read TGCAGCGTTGTGCTGGGCATGAACACTGAAGCTTTCTTT. It is translated as CSVVLGMNTEAFF.

The chain links TRBV6-1 to TRBJ2-7, with 13 bases aligning to TRBD2. The V gene end was trimmed by 4 bases and the J gene end by 4 bases; junction bases not matched to a gene: 16. The CDR3 spans 19 residues. In germline, CDR1 is MNHNS, CDR2 SASEGT. The DNA for the CDR3 is TGTGCCAGCAGTGGACCAACGACTAGCGGGAGGTCCACCGCGTACGAGCAGTACTTC. Protein: CASSGPTTSGRSTAYEQYF.

The chain carries TRBV7-8 and TRBJ1-5; TRBD1 might be the D (6 bases). Germline lookup yields CDR1 SGHVS and CDR2 FQNEAQ. The length of the CDR3 is 15 residues. Trimming took 4 bases from V and 2 from J, leaving 12 bases between them. The CDR3 reads CASSSGEWGNQPQHF. The CDR3 DNA follows: TGTGCCAGCAGCTCAGGGGAATGGGGCAATCAGCCCCAGCATTTT.

The chain uses TRBV6-5 and TRBJ1-5; D ambiguous. V was pared by 6 bases and J by 7 bases, with 10 bases between. This CDR3 is built from 12 residues. CDR1 is MNHEY, CDR2 SVGAGI, per germline. CDR3 sequence: CASRGVGQPQHF. The DNA for the CDR3 is TGTGCCAGCAGGGGAGTAGGCCAGCCCCAGCATTTT.

This chain links TRBV9 with TRBJ2-2; 10 nucleotides align to TRBD1. The ends lost 4 bases at V and 6 bases at J; junction bases unmatched: 6. Germline loops: CDR1 SGDLS, CDR2 YYNGEE. The CDR3 extends over 15 amino acids. CDR3 sequence: CASSLGQGIPGELFF. The CDR3 DNA reads as TGTGCCAGCAGCCTGGGACAGGGGATCCCCGGGGAGCTGTTTTTT.

This clone was seen once. The V and J genes are TRBV11-2 and TRBJ2-1; 8 bases agree with TRBD2. This CDR3 is built from 15 residues. V lost 5 bases and J lost 6; bases outside the gene matches: 9. Germline CDR1 reads SGHAT; CDR2 reads FQNNGV. CDR3 nucleotide sequence: TGTGCCAGCAGCCCCCGGACTAGCTTCGGCAATGAGCAGTTCTTC. This gives the protein CASSPRTSFGNEQFF.

V gene TRBV5-6 combines with J gene TRBJ1-1; maybe TRBD1 (6 bases). Trimming left V 2 bases short and J 0 bases short, with 8 bases between. The CDR3 loop spans 14 amino acids. CDR1 and CDR2 from the germline V gene are SGHDT and YYEEEE. CDR3 sequence (DNA): TGTGCCAGCAGCTTCGGACAGTTGAACACTGAAGCTTTCTTT. Translation gives CASSFGQLNTEAFF.

This clone was recorded only once. V and J are TRBV11-3 and TRBJ2-5, with 8 nucleotides matching TRBD1. The germline V gene has CDR1 SGHNT and CDR2 YENEEA. With 6 bases clipped from V and 1 base from J, the junction kept 4 bases outside the gene matches. The CDR3 totals 14 residues. CDR3 region: CASRTGQGQETQYF. CDR3 sequence (DNA): TGTGCCAGCAGAACCGGACAGGGCCAAGAGACCCAGTACTTC. The whole variable domain, filled in from reference TRBV11-3 and TRBJ2-5, reads EAGVVQSPRYKIIEKKQPVAFWCNPISGHNTLYWYLQNLGQGPELLIRYENEEAVDDSQLPKDRFSAERLKGVDSTLKIQPAELGDSAVYLCASRTGQGQETQYFGPGTRLLVL.

The chain has TRBV28 and TRBJ2-7, with 7 bases matching TRBD1. Germline V gene sequence: CDR1 MDHEN, CDR2 SYDVKM. With 5 bases clipped from V and 2 bases from J, the junction kept 12 bases outside the gene matches. The CDR3 spans 16 residues. CDR3 protein: CASSPLPGTEAYEQYF. CDR3 sequence (DNA): TGTGCCAGCAGTCCCCTGCCCGGGACAGAGGCCTACGAGCAGTACTTC.

For the CDR3, the DNA is TGTGCCAGCAGCGTAGCGGGGTGGGCTAGCGGGATCACAGATACGCAGTATTTT. Protein sequence: CASSVAGWASGITDTQYF. This chain uses TRBV9 with TRBJ2-3; 9 positions match TRBD2. Per germline, CDR1 SGDLS and CDR2 YYNGEE. J was trimmed by 2 bases and V by 0 bases; bases with no gene match: 10. This CDR3 has 18 amino acids.